This record concerns one T cell receptor (beta chain) sequence. Sequencing was performed with immunoSEQ multiplex PCR; in TCRdb, only in-frame clones are kept and a portion is missing. The sample carries 150,000 to 250,000 clones, 75% to 90% recorded once. The sample originates from a study of blood T cell repertoires in COVID-19. Germline values: CDR1 LGHNA, CDR2 YSLEER. The CDR3 has 21 residues. V lost 4 bases to trimming and J lost 8 bases; unmatched junction nucleotides: 28. The TCR sequence derives from a woman in her 30s who had recovered from COVID-19. The chain carries TRBV4-3 and TRBJ2-1; 8 positions agree with TRBD2. The sample consisted of PBMCs or T cells enriched from blood (not recorded which). DNA for the CDR3: TGCGCCAGCAGCCCGCAAGGGGCCTGGGACGTAGCGGGGCCCTTAAACGATGAGCAGTTCTTC. Its translation is CASSPQGAWDVAGPLNDEQFF.